This T cell receptor (beta chain) is drawn from a study of OX40 agonist ivuxolimab in advanced cancers. About this clone itself: Antigen specificity is unknown.

Assay: immunoSEQ multiplex PCR; the TCRdb copy retains only in-frame clones and omits some. This table has fewer than 90,000 clones, about 88% appearing once. General observations from the study: Both CD4+ and CD8+ T cell populations in blood had undergone clonal expansion by week 6 at 0.1 to 3.0 mg/kg.

Anyone with autoimmune disease history or systemic immunosuppression was excluded. The CDR3 is 13 residues long. Trimming left V 1 base short and J 8 bases short, with 9 bases between. Germline CDR1 LGHNT, CDR2 FRNRAP. This receptor was obtained from an adult with an advanced solid tumor such as melanoma, head and neck, liver or kidney cancer. The sequencing here drew on CD4+ or CD8+ T cells sorted from blood, taken in a trial of the OX40 agonist ivuxolimab. The chain couples TRBV12-5 to TRBJ1-3; the D gene is possibly TRBD1 (5 bases). The CDR3 nucleotides are TGTGCTAGTGGTTTGGGCCCGGGGGACACCATATATTTT. The encoded protein is CASGLGPGDTIYF.